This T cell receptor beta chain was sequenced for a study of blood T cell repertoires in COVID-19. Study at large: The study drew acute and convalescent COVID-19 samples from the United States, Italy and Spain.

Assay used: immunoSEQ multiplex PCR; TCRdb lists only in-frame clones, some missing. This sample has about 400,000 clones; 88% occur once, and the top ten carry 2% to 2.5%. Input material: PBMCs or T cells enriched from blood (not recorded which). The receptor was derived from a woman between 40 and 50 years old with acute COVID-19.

The CDR3 here is CASSSPWAGYTF. Written as DNA, the CDR3 is TGTGCCAGCAGCTCGCCCTGGGCTGGCTACACCTTC. The rearrangement joins TRBV7-8 to TRBJ1-2; D unresolved. V shed 4 bases and J shed 7 bases, with 10 bases lying between them. Germline V gene lookup returns CDR1 SGHVS and CDR2 FQNEAQ. The CDR3 spans 12 residues.